These 12 T cell receptor beta chains share one sample of origin, sequenced in a study of STAT5B mutations in CD4+ large granular lymphocyte leukemia. Measured with immunoSEQ multiplex PCR; TCRdb has only the in-frame clones, and not every one. Counted here are 20,000 or so clones, roughly 83% occurring once; the ten biggest clones make up under 15%. Sequenced material: CD4+ T cells from blood buffy coats. All receptors derive from a human donor in good health.

V usage is TRBV2 and J usage is TRBJ2-4, with 7 bases fitting TRBD1. Germline values: CDR1 SNHLY, CDR2 FYNNEI. The CDR3 is 18 amino acids. J was trimmed by 2 bases and V by 4 bases; bases with no gene match: 14. CDR3 in amino acids: CASSASRQGIGSKNIQYF. As DNA, the CDR3 is TGTGCCAGCAGTGCTTCTAGACAGGGTATAGGGTCCAAAAACATTCAGTACTTC.

CDR3 DNA: TGTGCCAGCAGTGCTAGCTACAATGAGCAGTTCTTC. This gives the protein CASSASYNEQFF. V and J are TRBV2 and TRBJ2-1; D gene unclear. Trimming took 4 bases from V and 3 from J, leaving 4 bases between them. This CDR3 is 12 amino acids long. Germline lookup yields CDR1 SNHLY and CDR2 FYNNEI.

The chain is built from TRBV6-6 and TRBJ1-1, with D hard to call. Trimming left V 4 bases short and J 7 bases short, with 13 bases between. CDR1 is MNHNY, CDR2 SVGAGI, per germline (reference sequence). There are 13 residues in the CDR3. CDR3 DNA sequence: TGTGCCAGCAGTTTGGGAGGGAGGGTTGAAGCTTTCTTT. This gives the protein CASSLGGRVEAFF.

The V call is TRBV29-1, the J call TRBJ1-2, with 9 bases that match TRBD1. CDR3 length: 11 amino acids. Trimming cost V 4 bases and J 8 bases; bases outside gene matches: 2. Germline-derived CDR1 and CDR2 are SQVTM and ANQGSEA. This chain's CDR3 is CSVGTGVGYTF. The CDR3 DNA reads TGCAGCGTTGGGACAGGGGTAGGCTACACCTTC. Together with reference TRBV29-1 and TRBJ1-2, the CDR3 gives the full variable domain: SAVISQKPSRDICQRGTSLTIQCQVDSQVTMMFWYRQQPGQSLTLIATANQGSEATYESGFVIDKFPISRPNLTFSTLTVSNMSPEDSSIYLCSVGTGVGYTFGSGTRLTVV.

The sample holds one count of this clone. The genes are TRBV2 and TRBJ1-4; D may be TRBD1 (6 bases). With 3 bases removed from V and 6 bases from J, the gap between germline ends came to 11 bases. This CDR3 spans 14 amino acids. Germline assignment: CDR1 SNHLY and CDR2 FYNNEI. This CDR3 is CASSEGGPHEKLFF. Written as DNA, the CDR3 is TGTGCCAGCAGTGAGGGGGGGCCCCATGAAAAACTGTTTTTT. The variable domain in full, with the rest retrieved from reference TRBV2 and TRBJ1-4, is EPEVTQTPSHQVTQMGQEVILRCVPISNHLYFYWYRQILGQKVEFLVSFYNNEISEKSEIFDDQFSVERPDGSNFTLKIRSTKLEDSAMYFCASSEGGPHEKLFFGSGTQLSVL.

This clone showed up just a few times. The chain combines TRBV29-1 with TRBJ1-1, with D possibly matching TRBD1 (5 bases). In germline, CDR1 is SQVTM, CDR2 ANQGSEA. The CDR3 has 10 amino acids. With 4 bases removed from V and 8 bases from J, the gap between germline ends came to 8 bases. The chain's CDR3 is CSVGQLEAFF. The CDR3 DNA reads as TGCAGCGTTGGACAGTTGGAAGCTTTCTTT.

V and J are TRBV30 and TRBJ2-2, with a possible D match to TRBD2 (6 bases). This CDR3 has 16 amino acids. Germline assignment: CDR1 GTSNPN and CDR2 SVGIG (reference sequence). The germline V and J ends were trimmed by 0 bases and 5 bases, with 16 bases remaining between them. The CDR3 here is CAWSVLGGSGTGELFF. The DNA for the CDR3 is TGTGCCTGGAGTGTACTAGGAGGGAGTGGAACCGGGGAGCTGTTTTTT.

V gene TRBV6-5 combines with J gene TRBJ2-7; 8 bases match TRBD1. Per germline, CDR1 MNHEY and CDR2 SVGAGI. Losses at the gene ends were 2 bases for V and 6 bases for J; bases not matched to a gene: 6. The CDR3 extends over 14 amino acids. CDR3 residues: CASSYPGQGSEQYF. CDR3 sequence (DNA): TGTGCCAGCAGTTACCCCGGACAGGGCTCCGAGCAGTACTTC.

This sequence joins TRBV5-4 and TRBJ2-2; a weak D match, TRBD1 (5 bases). This CDR3 region has 15 residues. The V end lost 0 bases, the J end lost 4 bases, and 10 bases lay between the germline ends. CDR1 and CDR2 from the germline V gene are SGHNT and YYREEE (reference sequence). CDR3 residues: CASSLAGLSTGELFF. CDR3 in DNA: TGTGCCAGCAGCTTGGCAGGGTTGAGCACCGGGGAGCTGTTTTTT. Variable domain in full (rest from reference TRBV5-4 and TRBJ2-2): ETGVTQSPTHLIKTRGQQVTLRCSSQSGHNTVSWYQQALGQGPQFIFQYYREEENGRGNFPPRFSGLQFPNYSSELNVNALELDDSALYLCASSLAGLSTGELFFGEGSRLTVL.

The chain has TRBV5-4 and TRBJ2-2, with 9 bases fitting TRBD1. The CDR3 is 15 amino acids. Unmatched junction bases numbered 7, after V lost 4 bases and J lost 6 bases. The germline V gene has CDR1 SGHNT and CDR2 YYREEE (reference sequence). CDR3 in DNA: TGTGCCAGCAGCCAGGACGGGACAGGGCCCGGGGAGCTGTTTTTT. Protein: CASSQDGTGPGELFF.

CDR3 coding DNA: TGTGCCAGCAGGCCTACAGGGGTCCGAGAAGAGCAGTACTTC. Its protein is CASRPTGVREEQYF. This chain links TRBV2 with TRBJ2-7; 7 bases map to TRBD1. The J segment lost 7 bases and the V segment lost 6 bases, leaving 12 bases of the junction unmatched. The CDR3 loop spans 14 amino acids. CDR1 SNHLY and CDR2 FYNNEI come from the germline V gene.

The chain links TRBV11-3 to TRBJ2-5; TRBD1 aligns across 8 bases. Germline CDR1 and CDR2: SGHNT and YENEEA. CDR3 length: 14 residues. V was clipped by 5 bases and J by 2 bases; unmatched bases: 4. Here the CDR3 reads CASSRGQGQETQYF. The CDR3 DNA follows: TGTGCCAGCAGCAGAGGACAGGGACAAGAGACCCAGTACTTC. The full variable domain, in which reference TRBV11-3 and TRBJ2-5 provide the parts outside the CDR3, is EAGVVQSPRYKIIEKKQPVAFWCNPISGHNTLYWYLQNLGQGPELLIRYENEEAVDDSQLPKDRFSAERLKGVDSTLKIQPAELGDSAVYLCASSRGQGQETQYFGPGTRLLVL.